This entry is about one T cell receptor beta chain. The data were taken from a study of cytomegalovirus exposure and HLA in healthy donors. Trimming took 4 bases from V and 0 from J, leaving 10 bases between them. CDR3 length equals 14 residues. Germline assignment: CDR1 SEHNR and CDR2 FQNEAQ (reference sequence). Clones were sequenced by immunoSEQ multiplex PCR, and TCRdb holds only the in-frame ones, with some missing. The sample includes fewer than 100,000 clones, around 94% of them seen just once. J is TRBJ2-7 and V is TRBV7-9, with TRBD1 as a possible D gene (6 bases). Material for sequencing was PBMCs. The receptor comes from a woman in her late teens or twenties in good health and CMV-seronegative. Written as DNA, the CDR3 is TGTGCCAGCAGCTCAGGACAGTCCTCCTACGAGCAGTACTTC. Residues: CASSSGQSSYEQYF.